Listed below are T cell receptor beta chains from one sample, sequenced in a study of T cells in Graves' hyperthyroidism and ophthalmopathy. One entry per CDR3 protein, called by TCRdb with MiXCR from the multiplex PCR reads. The sample holds about 600,000 distinct CDR3 sequences; more than 15% are singletons and the top ten take under 3.5%. Sequencing was performed on blood. The receptors were gathered from a woman between 40 and 50 years old with Graves' ophthalmopathy. Both conserved end residues are trimmed from each CDR3. The size entry is marked missing in some rows and otherwise reads once, few, many or a size class.

clone size	V gene	J gene	CDR3 protein
many	TRBV7-8	TRBJ2-3	ASSSRLAGGVDTQY
many	TRBV28	TRBJ1-4	ASSPPGSQGEKLF
few	TRBV24-1	TRBJ2-2	ATSAGTGELF
NA	TRBV20-1	TRBJ2-1	SASPCTSGAYNEQF
NA	TRBV5-1	TRBJ2-3	ASSLGQAITDTQY
many	TRBV5-1	TRBJ2-1	ASSSRLDRGYSYNEQF
few	TRBV27	TRBJ2-7	ASSLSVRTVEYEQY
many	TRBV20-1	TRBJ1-1	SARDLRDREEAF
once	TRBV7-9	TRBJ1-5	ASSFQGAGNQPQH
NA	TRBV7-8	TRBJ1-4	ASSKGRPGPNEKLF
many	TRBV13	TRBJ1-1	ASSLGRPNTEAF
many	TRBV27	TRBJ1-1	ASSLGPGRNTEAF
few	TRBV12-3/TRBV12-4	TRBJ2-4	ASSSLGSGTKNIQY
many	TRBV4-1	TRBJ2-7	ASSQAYPGSSYEQY
many	TRBV27	TRBJ1-1	ASSSQGHSAEAF
few	TRBV4-1	TRBJ1-1	ASSQEAAGITEAF
NA	TRBV19	TRBJ1-4	ASSLTGGLEKLF
many	TRBV10-3	TRBJ2-5	AISSRDSQETQY
many	TRBV5-1	TRBJ2-3	ASSLASNTGDTQY
NA	TRBV4-1	TRBJ1-1	ASSQTVGSTEAF
NA	TRBV2	TRBJ2-3	ACPRGKGTDTQY
few	TRBV28	TRBJ1-6	ASSQPRDSFRSPLH
NA	TRBV6-2/TRBV6-3	TRBJ2-1	ASRRDRESSYNEQF
few	TRBV20-1	TRBJ2-1	SAGWDEQF
many	TRBV20-1	TRBJ1-6	SVYKGTGISPLH
few	TRBV5-5	TRBJ2-7	ASSLGFSGVLEQY
NA	TRBV28	TRBJ1-4	ASSLGQGANEKPF
many	TRBV11-1	TRBJ2-3	ASSLPSALDTQY
few	TRBV19	TRBJ2-2	ATLGTVNTGELF
many	TRBV2	TRBJ1-5	ASSEYLYSNQPQH
few	TRBV11-2	TRBJ2-2	ASSSLGSGTGELF
NA	TRBV28	TRBJ1-5	ASSYRGQSNQPQH
many	TRBV6-2/TRBV6-3	TRBJ2-3	ASSYAGQGTTDTQY
many	TRBV3-1	TRBJ1-2	ASSPLGTDVIGYT
NA	TRBV20-1	TRBJ2-7	NTLGRCSYEQY
many	TRBV12-3/TRBV12-4	TRBJ2-3	ASSHGETTTDTQY
NA	TRBV11-2	TRBJ2-1	ASTETSGGLEQF
few	TRBV12-3/TRBV12-4	TRBJ2-7	ASSFRPTYEQY
few	TRBV20-1	TRBJ1-6	SARDPWAGTGYNSPLH
few	TRBV7-8	TRBJ2-1	ASSLVNRGINNEQF
few	TRBV7-9	TRBJ1-3	ASSLGVLTGGVNTIY